This TCR beta chain was sequenced for a study of blood T cell repertoires in COVID-19 (dated by TCRdb to 2018 to 2020). Broadly, across the study: Samples covering the acute and convalescent phases of COVID-19 were provided by collaborators in the United States, Italy and Spain. The samples were drawn from the first 160 participants of the ongoing ImmuneRACE study and from 1,254 subjects provided by 6 global collaborators. The repertoires were released in a freely available public database meant as a resource for research on the immune response to SARS-CoV-2. Sample metadata almost always included a de-identified subject ID, COVID-19 status, age in years and sex. HLA class I and class II types, where available, came from metadata supplied by the sample provider rather than from assay-based typing. Subjects who had been exposed to COVID-19, were actively infected with it, or had recovered from it provided the deeply sampled blood TCRbeta repertoires that made up the dataset. The material from the prospective study consisted of cDNA or gDNA derived from T cells, B-cell-depleted T cells, or PBMCs. The investigation overall reported the following: The amount of clinical and demographic metadata varied by source and participant and was provided uncurated.

As encoded in the germline V gene, CDR1 is SGHVS while CDR2 is FQNEAQ. From cysteine to phenylalanine, the CDR3 is 18 amino acids long. The DNA shown is the 54-base CDR3, in frame from base 1. For this chain, trimming is 5 bases at the V end and 4 bases at the J end, and the number of junction bases without a gene match is 15. Collaborating institutions collected whole blood in K2EDTA tubes following their own protocols. For TCRbeta analysis, collaborators shipped samples as frozen whole blood, isolated PBMCs, or DNA extracted from either of those sample types. A remark on this clone: It has no known antigen specificity. No clone much larger than this one lies a single base away; base qualities are absent.

TCRbeta CDR3 regions were amplified from genomic DNA by means of the immunoSEQ Assay, a bias-controlled multiplex PCR. In the source study's methods: The number of nucleated cells in each sample was estimated by amplification of reference gene primers within the assay. Sequence reads were collapsed and filtered to measure the absolute abundance of every unique TCRbeta CDR3 rearrangement. Productive Simpson clonality was computed per sample as the square root of Simpson's diversity index over productive rearrangements. Here the immuneACCESS table is served through TCRdb, limited to in-frame sequences with V and J called. Missing clones are a known gap in these copies; in checked studies unresolved V genes cover under half, and the rest lacks a known reason. V, J and clone size derive from that table, while D and trimming were established from the DNA sequence. Recorded for this sample are some 120,000 clones; about 86% of them occurred a single time. In total, the top ten clones hold nearly 0.9% of the sample.

The sequencing sample was made of peripheral blood. This clonotype was sampled from a woman aged 50 to 60 with active or convalescent COVID-19. This chain joins TRBV7-8 to TRBJ2-5, with 11 central nucleotides matching TRBD2. CDR3 region: CASSLRSLAGGLRETQYF. Read as DNA, the sequence is TGTGCCAGCAGCCTTAGGTCTCTAGCGGGAGGTCTCCGAGAGACCCAGTACTTC. Reference TRBV7-8 and TRBJ2-5 proteins supply the regions before and after the CDR3; the full variable domain is: GAGVSQSPRYKVAKRGQDVALRCDPISGHVSLFWYQQALGQGPEFLTYFQNEAQLDKSGLPSDRFFAERPEGSVSTLKIQRTQQEDSAVYLCASSLRSLAGGLRETQYFGPGTRLLVL.